Below, 26 T cell receptor beta chains from the same sample are listed, as sequenced in a study of cytomegalovirus exposure and HLA in healthy donors. PCR was performed using 60 Vbeta and 13 Jbeta primers. TCRdb's copy holds only in-frame clones and misses some; the assay was immunoSEQ multiplex PCR. There are 150,000 to 200,000 clones in the sample, with 0.7% to 1% held by the top ten. Sequencing input: PBMCs. These receptors all stem from a young woman in good health and CMV-seropositive.

This rearrangement joins TRBV19 to TRBJ1-1; TRBD1 matches 8 bases. J gave up 0 bases and V 4 bases, and 4 bases lay outside the gene matches. CDR3 length: 15 residues. The germline CDR1 and CDR2 sequences are LNHDA and SQIVND (reference sequence). The CDR3 reads CASSTRDRLNTEAFF. The CDR3, as DNA: TGTGCCAGTAGTACGCGGGACAGGTTGAACACTGAAGCTTTCTTT.

The genes are TRBV30 and TRBJ2-1; maybe TRBD2 (5 bases). CDR1 GTSNPN and CDR2 SVGIG come from the germline V gene (reference sequence). CDR3 length equals 16 residues. V was trimmed by 1 base and J by 4 bases, leaving 17 bases between them. The CDR3 is CAWSGRFHSLYNEQFF. The DNA for the CDR3 is TGTGCCTGGAGTGGGAGGTTCCACTCGCTTTACAATGAGCAGTTCTTC. The full variable domain, in which reference TRBV30 and TRBJ2-1 provide the parts outside the CDR3, is SQTIHQWPATLVQPVGSPLSLECTVEGTSNPNLYWYRQAAGRGLQLLFYSVGIGQISSEVPQNLSASRPQDRQFILSSKKLLLSDSGFYLCAWSGRFHSLYNEQFFGPGTRLTVL.

In DNA form, the CDR3 reads TGCGCCAGCAGCCAAGCGGCTAGCGGGAGTGCAGATACGCAGTATTTT. This codes for CASSQAASGSADTQYF. The genes are TRBV4-1 and TRBJ2-3, with TRBD2 matching 10 bases. Looked up from germline, CDR1 is MGHRA and CDR2 is YSYEKL. The ends lost 1 base at V and 4 bases at J; junction bases unmatched: 5. The CDR3 covers 16 residues.

The genes are TRBV11-2 and TRBJ2-5; TRBD2 agrees at 8 bases. Trimming took 0 bases from V and 7 from J; bases not matched to a gene: 13. Germline CDR1 SGHAT, CDR2 FQNNGV. CDR3 size: 17 residues. The DNA of the CDR3 is TGTGCCAGCAGCTTAGATTGGGTCGGGGGGGCCTCAGGGACCCAGTACTTC. It yields the protein CASSLDWVGGASGTQYF.

Concerning this clone: The same CDR3 arises from other DNA sequences in this sample as well. This chain links TRBV5-1 with TRBJ2-7; TRBD1 aligns across 9 bases. Germline-derived CDR1 and CDR2 are SGHRS and YFSETQ. V was pared by 0 bases and J by 2 bases, with 3 bases of the junction left unmatched. CDR3 length equals 15 residues. This CDR3 reads CASSLGGTGTYEQYF. CDR3 sequence (DNA): TGCGCCAGCAGCTTGGGCGGGACAGGGACCTACGAGCAGTACTTC.

The rearrangement links TRBV7-2 to TRBJ2-1; 9 bases match TRBD1. V was clipped by 5 bases and J by 3 bases; unmatched bases: 8. The CDR3 has 16 amino acids. CDR1 is SGHTA, CDR2 FQGNSA, per germline. In nucleotides, the CDR3 is TGTGCCAGCAGCCGGAAGACAGGGGGTATCTACAATGAGCAGTTCTTC. Translating it yields CASSRKTGGIYNEQFF.

The chain is built from TRBV23-1 and TRBJ2-3; 9 nucleotides align to TRBD2. TRBV23-1 qualifies as an ORF whose function is uncertain. V gave up 2 bases and J gave up 4 bases; unmatched junction bases: 19. The CDR3 sequence is 20 residues long. The CDR3 coding sequence is TGCGCCAGCAGTCAAAGGGCGTGCTGGCGGGGGGGCCCCTGGGCAGATACGCAGTATTTT. Translation: CASSQRACWRGGPWADTQYF.

This chain uses TRBV6-5 with TRBJ1-4, with D possibly matching TRBD1 (5 bases). Germline V lookup: CDR1 MNHEY, CDR2 SVGAGI. Between the trimmed V and J ends, which lost 6 bases and 8 bases, there was a span of 16 bases. This CDR3 is 14 amino acids long. CDR3 in DNA: TGTGCCAGCAGAGCCCCAGGACCAGGGGAAAAACTGTTTTTT. It translates to CASRAPGPGEKLFF.

V usage is TRBV2 and J usage is TRBJ2-7; TRBD2 agrees at 12 bases. The CDR3 has 14 amino acids. Germline CDR1 is SNHLY and CDR2 is FYNNEI. The trim removed 6 bases at V and 6 bases at J, leaving 6 bases unmatched. The CDR3 here is CASRRTSGTGEQYF. In DNA form, the CDR3 reads TGTGCCAGCAGGAGGACTAGCGGGACGGGCGAGCAGTACTTC. Looking up the rest from reference TRBV2 and TRBJ2-7 gives the full variable domain: EPEVTQTPSHQVTQMGQEVILRCVPISNHLYFYWYRQILGQKVEFLVSFYNNEISEKSEIFDDQFSVERPDGSNFTLKIRSTKLEDSAMYFCASRRTSGTGEQYFGPGTRLTVT.

The V gene is TRBV13, the J gene TRBJ2-3; 9 bases fit TRBD2. This CDR3 has 14 amino acids. Per the germline V gene, CDR1 is PRHDT and CDR2 is FYEKMQ (reference sequence). The junction had 3 bases not matched to a gene; V was cut back by 7 bases and J by 1 base. CDR3 protein: CASNPSGGTDTQYF. Here the CDR3 DNA reads TGTGCCAGCAACCCTAGCGGGGGCACAGATACGCAGTATTTT.

The chain recombines TRBV30 with TRBJ1-1; D is uncertain. CDR1 is GTSNPN, CDR2 SVGIG, per germline (reference sequence). This CDR3 is 13 amino acids long. The V end was cut by 3 bases, the J end by 1 base, with 9 bases between. This chain's CDR3 is CAWRVQENTEAFF. CDR3 in DNA: TGTGCCTGGAGAGTGCAGGAGAACACTGAAGCTTTCTTT.

This chain links TRBV5-1 with TRBJ2-3; D is unresolved. The CDR3 length is 14 residues. Germline assignment: CDR1 SGHRS and CDR2 YFSETQ. V was pared by 7 bases and J by 1 base, with 13 bases between. CDR3 loop: CASSWRPGTDTQYF. For the CDR3, the DNA is TGCGCCAGCTCATGGAGACCTGGCACAGATACGCAGTATTTT.

The chain uses TRBV9 and TRBJ1-4; D may be TRBD1 (6 bases). The CDR3 totals 14 residues. The V end lost 0 bases, the J end lost 6 bases, and 9 bases lay between the germline ends. Germline V gives CDR1 SGDLS, CDR2 YYNGEE. CDR3 residues: CASSVASGDEKLFF. The DNA for the CDR3 is TGTGCCAGCAGCGTAGCGTCAGGGGATGAAAAACTGTTTTTT.

The chain links TRBV2 to TRBJ2-7; D gene unclear. This CDR3 contains 13 residues. The germline CDR1 and CDR2 sequences are SNHLY and FYNNEI. V lost 4 bases and J lost 3, with 10 bases in between. Here the CDR3 DNA reads TGTGCCAGCAGTGTGGGCAGATTCTACGAGCAGTACTTC. As protein: CASSVGRFYEQYF.

This chain links TRBV4-1 with TRBJ2-2, with TRBD2 identical over 7 bases. The germline gives CDR1 MGHRA, CDR2 YSYEKL. Trimming removed 6 bases from V and 4 bases from J; junction bases left unmatched: 8. The CDR3 has 15 residues. CDR3 in amino acids: CASRVGGPGTGELFF. Here the CDR3 DNA reads TGCGCCAGCAGGGTGGGAGGGCCGGGCACCGGGGAGCTGTTTTTT.

This chain joins TRBV5-6 and TRBJ2-7, with 10 positions matching TRBD2. The germline V gene encodes CDR1 SGHDT and CDR2 YYEEEE. V trimming: 6 bases; J trimming: 4 bases; junction bases outside the gene matches: 10. The CDR3 spans 15 residues. CDR3 protein: CASTDGGTSVYEQYF. CDR3 sequence (DNA): TGTGCCAGCACCGACGGAGGGACTAGCGTATACGAGCAGTACTTC.

The rearrangement joins TRBV5-1 to TRBJ2-1; 11 bases agree with TRBD2. The CDR3 length is 15 residues. Germline V lookup: CDR1 SGHRS, CDR2 YFSETQ. Losses at the gene ends were 1 base for V and 10 bases for J; bases not matched to a gene: 7. CDR3 coding DNA: TGCGCCAGCAGCTTGACTAGCGGGGGCACGGAGGAGCAGTTCTTC. This sequence encodes CASSLTSGGTEEQFF. Full variable domain (rest looked up from reference TRBV5-1 and TRBJ2-1): KAGVTQTPRYLIKTRGQQVTLSCSPISGHRSVSWYQQTPGQGLQFLFEYFSETQRNKGNFPGRFSGRQFSNSRSEMNVSTLELGDSALYLCASSLTSGGTEEQFFGPGTRLTVL.

V is TRBV6-6 and J is TRBJ1-5; TRBD1 matches at 9 bases. CDR3 length: 14 amino acids. With V trimmed by 9 bases and J by 7 bases, 10 bases remained unmatched. Germline lookup yields CDR1 MNHNY and CDR2 SVGAGI (reference sequence). The CDR3: CASRDREISQPQHF. In nucleotides, the CDR3 is TGTGCCAGTAGGGACAGGGAGATTTCGCAGCCCCAGCATTTT.

V gene TRBV4-2 combines with J gene TRBJ1-1; D is unclear. Germline V gives CDR1 LGHNA, CDR2 YNFKEQ. The CDR3 sequence is 16 residues long. The ends were cut back, 4 bases at V and 1 base at J, with 16 bases in the middle. The CDR3 spells CASSPPAGLTNTEAFF. CDR3 DNA sequence: TGTGCCAGCAGCCCCCCGGCCGGACTTACGAACACTGAAGCTTTCTTT.

The CDR3 reads CARERDNEQFF. The CDR3 DNA follows: TGTGCCCGCGAACGGGACAATGAGCAGTTCTTC. This chain links TRBV30 with TRBJ2-1; no clear D gene. The CDR3 contains 11 residues. Looked up from germline, CDR1 is GTSNPN and CDR2 is SVGIG (reference sequence). The V end lost 8 bases, the J end lost 5 bases, and 10 bases lay between the germline ends.

The chain couples TRBV18 to TRBJ1-6; 7 nucleotides match TRBD1. From germline, CDR1 is KGHSH and CDR2 LQKENI. The CDR3 is 15 residues long. V shed 2 bases, J shed 7 bases, and the junction held 5 bases outside the gene matches. The CDR3 protein is CASSPSGQSNSPLHF. The DNA of the CDR3 is TGTGCCAGCTCACCATCGGGACAGTCCAATTCACCCCTCCACTTT.

The chain has TRBV29-1 and TRBJ2-4; 7 bases are shared with TRBD1. Unmatched junction bases numbered 9, after V lost 3 bases and J lost 10 bases. This CDR3 contains 13 residues. From germline, CDR1 is SQVTM and CDR2 ANQGSEA. CDR3 DNA sequence: TGCAGCGTTGAGGAAACCGGGACAGCTATTCAGTACTTC. Translated, it gives CSVEETGTAIQYF.

DNA for the CDR3: TGTGCCAGCAGTTACGGCATCTCTGGAAACACCATATATTTT. Translation gives CASSYGISGNTIYF. This rearrangement joins TRBV6-5 to TRBJ1-3; D is undetermined. This CDR3 spans 14 amino acids. Germline-derived CDR1 and CDR2 are MNHEY and SVGAGI. V was trimmed by 2 bases and J by 0 bases, leaving 5 bases between them.

V gene TRBV4-1 combines with J gene TRBJ2-7, with D maybe TRBD1 (6 bases). Germline V gene data show CDR1 as MGHRA and CDR2 as YSYEKL. Trimming removed 5 bases from V and 4 bases from J, with 18 bases in between. This CDR3 is built from 15 residues. CDR3 amino acids: CASSYDGTPSYEQYF. CDR3 bases: TGCGCCAGCAGCTACGACGGGACACCTTCTTACGAGCAGTACTTC.

V gene TRBV9 combines with J gene TRBJ1-2, with TRBD1 matching 10 bases. This CDR3 contains 15 residues. V trimming: 1 base; J trimming: 2 bases; junction bases outside the gene matches: 2. Germline V CDR1 and CDR2: SGDLS, YYNGEE. In DNA form, the CDR3 reads TGTGCCAGCAGCGTATTGACAGGGGGCAACTATGGCTACACCTTC. Residues: CASSVLTGGNYGYTF.

The V call is TRBV5-1, the J call TRBJ1-3; weak D call: TRBD1 (6 bases). With 0 bases removed from V and 4 bases from J, the gap between germline ends came to 14 bases. This CDR3 is 16 amino acids long. CDR1 and CDR2 from the germline V gene are SGHRS and YFSETQ. This CDR3 reads CASSLVSTGNGNTIYF. CDR3 DNA sequence: TGCGCCAGCAGCTTGGTTAGCACAGGGAACGGAAACACCATATATTTT.